This T cell receptor (beta chain) derives from a study of identical twins. General study results and limits: Twin-shared out-of-frame alpha sequences showed excess low generation probability. The more abundant beta clonotypes in cord blood had fewer insertions, and memory repertoires did not show this. Weaker excess sharing between twins was seen in beta out-of-frame sequences.

This CDR3 has 14 residues. The sample holds many counts of this clonotype. Its antigen is not known. Carrying unique molecular identifiers, the cDNA also gained a universal primer site through template switching. MiXCR, applied by TCRdb to the 5' RACE reads, yields one record per CDR3 protein. The sample carries roughly 690,000 distinct CDR3 sequences, over 5% recorded once. The chain combines TRBV21-1 with TRBJ2-1; TRBD2, the table's D call, lacks a check against the DNA. TRBV21-1 is annotated as a pseudogene. This receptor was obtained from a man aged 18 to 30 in good health. Sequencing was performed on naive T cells sorted from blood. The CDR3, as DNA: TGTGCCAAGGGGAAGGCTAAAAGGGACAATGAGCAGTTCTTC. Translation gives CAKGKAKRDNEQFF.